This T cell receptor beta chain was retrieved from a study of technical replicates of blood from a handful of donors. Germline V gene data show CDR1 as SGHKS and CDR2 as YYEKEE (reference sequence). V was clipped by 3 bases and J by 4 bases, with 23 bases between them. The CDR3 totals 17 residues. TCRdb's table, derived via immunoSEQ multiplex PCR, lists solely in-frame clones and lacks some. This sample has 65,000 to 85,000 clones; 95% to 97% occur once, and the top ten carry less than 0.35%. The TCR originated in a human donor in good health. Sequences were obtained from T cells isolated from PBMCs. The chain uses TRBV5-5 and TRBJ2-7, with D possibly matching TRBD2 (6 bases). CDR3 amino acids: CASSSGLLHGLTYEQYF. CDR3 coding DNA: TGTGCCAGCAGCTCGGGACTTTTACATGGTCTGACTTACGAGCAGTACTTC.